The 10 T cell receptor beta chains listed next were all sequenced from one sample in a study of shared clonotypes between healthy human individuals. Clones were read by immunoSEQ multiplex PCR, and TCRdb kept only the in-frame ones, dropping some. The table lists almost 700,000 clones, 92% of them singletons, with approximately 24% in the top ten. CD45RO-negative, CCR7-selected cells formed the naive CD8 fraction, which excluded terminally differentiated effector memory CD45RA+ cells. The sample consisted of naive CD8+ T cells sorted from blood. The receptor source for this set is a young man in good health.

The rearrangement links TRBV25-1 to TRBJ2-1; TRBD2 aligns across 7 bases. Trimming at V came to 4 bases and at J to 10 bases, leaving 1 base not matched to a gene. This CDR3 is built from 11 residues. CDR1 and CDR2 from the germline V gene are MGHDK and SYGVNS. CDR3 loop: CASSGGGEQFF. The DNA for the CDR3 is TGTGCCAGCAGTGGGGGAGGGGAGCAGTTCTTC.

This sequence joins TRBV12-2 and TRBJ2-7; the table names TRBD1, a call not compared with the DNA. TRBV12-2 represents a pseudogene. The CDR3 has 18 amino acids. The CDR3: CASRLVCVETGGVHEQYF. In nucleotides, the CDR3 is TGTGCAAGTCGCTTAGTATGCGTTGAGACAGGGGGTGTCCACGAGCAGTACTTC.

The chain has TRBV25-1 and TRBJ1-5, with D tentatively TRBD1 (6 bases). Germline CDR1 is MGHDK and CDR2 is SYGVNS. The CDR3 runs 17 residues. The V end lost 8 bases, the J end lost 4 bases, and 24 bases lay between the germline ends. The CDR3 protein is CASAMPKAWGTNQPQHF. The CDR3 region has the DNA TGTGCCAGCGCCATGCCCAAGGCATGGGGGACAAATCAGCCCCAGCATTTT.

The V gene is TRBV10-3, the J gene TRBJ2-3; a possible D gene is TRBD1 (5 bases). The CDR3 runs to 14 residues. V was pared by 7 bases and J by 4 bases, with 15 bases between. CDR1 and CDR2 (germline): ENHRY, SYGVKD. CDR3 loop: CAINPQEYPDTQYF. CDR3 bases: TGTGCCATCAATCCACAGGAATACCCAGATACGCAGTATTTT.

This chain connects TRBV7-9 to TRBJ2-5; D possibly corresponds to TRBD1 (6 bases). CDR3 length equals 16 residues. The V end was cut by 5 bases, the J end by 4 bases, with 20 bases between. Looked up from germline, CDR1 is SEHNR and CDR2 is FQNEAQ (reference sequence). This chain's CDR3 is CASSQGQGGFRETQYF. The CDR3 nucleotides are TGTGCCAGCAGCCAGGGGCAGGGCGGGTTTCGAGAGACCCAGTACTTC.

The CDR3 reads CASSPEGDYQETQYF. CDR3 DNA sequence: TGTGCCAGCAGCCCGGAAGGGGACTATCAAGAGACCCAGTACTTC. This sequence joins TRBV9 and TRBJ2-5; 7 nucleotides align to TRBD2. The CDR3 is 15 amino acids. Trimming at V came to 4 bases and at J to 2 bases, leaving 8 bases not matched to a gene. CDR1 SGDLS and CDR2 YYNGEE come from the germline V gene.

CDR3 DNA: TGTGCCAGCAGTATATCAGGGGGTACTAATGAAAAACTGTTTTTT. Encoded protein: CASSISGGTNEKLFF. This sequence joins TRBV28 and TRBJ1-4; 7 bases fit TRBD1. This CDR3 is built from 15 residues. Losses at the gene ends were 5 bases for V and 2 bases for J; bases not matched to a gene: 5. Germline assignment: CDR1 MDHEN and CDR2 SYDVKM.

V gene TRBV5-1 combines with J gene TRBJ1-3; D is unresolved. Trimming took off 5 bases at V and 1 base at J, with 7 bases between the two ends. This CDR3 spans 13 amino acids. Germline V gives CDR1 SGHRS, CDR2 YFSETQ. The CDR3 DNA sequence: TGCGCCAGCAGAGAGACTTCTGGAAACACCATATATTTT. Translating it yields CASRETSGNTIYF.

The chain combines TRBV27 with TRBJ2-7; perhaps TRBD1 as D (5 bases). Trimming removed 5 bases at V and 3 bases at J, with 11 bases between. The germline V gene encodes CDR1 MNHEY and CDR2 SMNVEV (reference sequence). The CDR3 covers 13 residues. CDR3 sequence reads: CASSPGNGYEQYF. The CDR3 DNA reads TGTGCCAGCAGTCCAGGGAACGGCTACGAGCAGTACTTC.

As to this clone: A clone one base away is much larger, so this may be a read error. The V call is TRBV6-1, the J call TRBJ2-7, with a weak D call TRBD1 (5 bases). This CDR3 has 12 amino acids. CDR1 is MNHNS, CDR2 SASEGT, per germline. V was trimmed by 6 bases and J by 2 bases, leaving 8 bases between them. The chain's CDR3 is CASRDITYEQYF. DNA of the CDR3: TGTGCCAGCAGGGACATCACCTACGAGCAGTACTTC.